A selection of T cell receptor beta chains follows, all from one sample in a study of blood T cell repertoires in COVID-19. Sequenced by immunoSEQ multiplex PCR; TCRdb stores in-frame clones only, minus some. The data contain some 200,000 clones, 83% of them singletons. Specimen: peripheral blood. These TCRs come from a woman between 25 and 40 years old with COVID-19, enrolled during active disease. Each CDR3 is given with its conserved first and last residue. Fields, in order: V gene, J gene, D gene, clone size, CDR3 protein, CDR3 DNA. D genes are given only for firm matches. The size of a clone is reported for some rows only, either as once, few or many, or as a class for expanded clones.

TRBV7-9	TRBJ1-2	NA	NA	CASSLGAGVYF	TGTGCCAGCAGCTTAGGGGCAGGGGTTTACTTC
TRBV4-2	TRBJ1-1	TRBD1	NA	CASSQGGGQEDTEAFF	TGTGCCAGCAGCCAAGGGGGTGGACAGGAGGACACTGAAGCTTTCTTT
TRBV5-1	TRBJ2-3	TRBD2	NA	CASSWEGGTDTQYF	TGCGCCAGCAGCTGGGAGGGAGGGACAGATACGCAGTATTTT
TRBV24-1	TRBJ1-5	NA	NA	CATSDSGGHQPQHF	TGTGCCACCAGTGATAGTGGAGGTCATCAGCCCCAGCATTTT
TRBV2	TRBJ1-2	NA	NA	CASSAGVYGYTF	TGTGCCAGCAGTGCGGGAGTCTATGGCTACACCTTC
TRBV9	TRBJ2-3	NA	NA	CASSVATAGGTDTQYF	TGTGCCAGCAGCGTAGCTACGGCAGGGGGGACAGATACGCAGTATTTT
TRBV29-1	TRBJ2-1	TRBD2	NA	CSVESLGLGRNEQFF	TGCAGCGTTGAATCCCTAGGACTAGGACGCAATGAGCAGTTCTTC
TRBV5-1	TRBJ2-7	TRBD1	few	CASSRGAGTAYEQYF	TGCGCCAGCAGCCGAGGCGCCGGGACAGCTTACGAGCAGTACTTC
TRBV9	TRBJ2-3	TRBD2	NA	CASSPTSGGAEGDTQYF	TGTGCCAGCAGCCCGACTAGCGGGGGGGCCGAGGGAGATACGCAGTATTTT
TRBV28	TRBJ1-6	TRBD1	NA	CASRGETGDNSPLHF	TGTGCCAGCAGGGGGGAGACAGGGGACAATTCACCCCTCCACTTT
TRBV6-2/TRBV6-3	TRBJ2-3	NA	NA	CASSFRDTNTDTQYF	TGTGCCAGCAGTTTTCGGGACACTAACACAGATACGCAGTATTTT
TRBV28	TRBJ2-7	NA	NA	CASRSDREQYF	TGTGCCAGCAGATCCGACAGGGAGCAGTACTTC
TRBV3-1/TRBV3-2	TRBJ1-5	TRBD1	few	CASSPVQGVGQPQHF	TGTGCCAGCAGCCCCGTGCAGGGGGTAGGGCAGCCCCAGCATTTT
TRBV5-1	TRBJ2-2	NA	NA	CASSLLSGESTGELFF	TGCGCCAGCAGCTTGTTATCGGGGGAAAGCACCGGGGAGCTGTTTTTT
TRBV7-2	TRBJ2-7	TRBD2	once	CASSSGLAGEYEQYF	TGTGCCAGCAGCTCGGGACTAGCGGGAGAGTACGAGCAGTACTTC
TRBV30	TRBJ2-7	NA	NA	CAWSVLYEQYF	TGTGCCTGGAGTGTACTCTACGAGCAGTACTTC
TRBV5-1	TRBJ2-1	NA	NA	CASSLGETDEQFF	TGCGCCAGCAGCTTAGGAGAGACCGATGAGCAGTTCTTC
TRBV7-3	TRBJ2-3	NA	NA	CASSVAGTDTQYF	TGTGCCAGCAGCGTAGCGGGCACAGATACGCAGTATTTT
TRBV6-1	TRBJ2-7	NA	NA	CASSEEAGSTYEQYF	TGTGCCAGCAGTGAAGAGGCAGGGTCCACCTACGAGCAGTACTTC
TRBV11-2	TRBJ2-1	TRBD2	once	CASSHGLAGLSSYNEQFF	TGTGCCAGCAGCCACGGACTAGCGGGCTTGAGCTCCTACAATGAGCAGTTCTTC
TRBV7-2	TRBJ1-5	NA	NA	CASSLPRQPQHF	TGTGCCAGCAGCCTCCCCCGGCAGCCCCAGCATTTT
TRBV6-2/TRBV6-3	TRBJ1-5	NA	once	CASSYSTGVGNQPQHF	TGTGCCAGCAGTTACTCAACCGGGGTTGGGAATCAGCCCCAGCATTTT
TRBV28	TRBJ2-7	TRBD2	NA	CASSHLERLAGGNEQYF	TGTGCCAGCAGCCACCTGGAGAGACTAGCGGGGGGAAACGAGCAGTACTTC
TRBV19	TRBJ2-7	TRBD1	NA	CASSKDRDDREQYF	TGTGCCAGTAGCAAAGACAGGGACGACCGGGAGCAGTACTTC
TRBV7-9	TRBJ1-5	NA	NA	CASSWGGNSNQPQHF	TGTGCCAGCAGCTGGGGAGGCAATAGCAATCAGCCCCAGCATTTT
TRBV27	TRBJ2-7	NA	NA	CASTPHGDSYEQYF	TGTGCCAGCACTCCCCACGGGGACTCCTACGAGCAGTACTTC
TRBV10-3	TRBJ1-6	TRBD1	NA	CAISPTGQSSSYNSPLHF	TGTGCCATCAGTCCTACGGGACAGAGCAGCTCCTATAATTCACCCCTCCACTTT
TRBV6-6	TRBJ1-5	NA	NA	CASSPILSQTGLLRGNQPQHF	TGTGCCAGCAGTCCAATCCTAAGCCAGACAGGCCTCTTAAGAGGCAATCAGCCCCAGCATTTT
TRBV29-1	TRBJ2-7	TRBD2	few	CSVDPGGYEQYF	TGCAGCGTTGACCCGGGGGGTTACGAGCAGTACTTC
TRBV7-2	TRBJ2-7	NA	NA	CASSLEGLSYEQYF	TGTGCCAGCAGCTTAGAGGGACTCTCCTACGAGCAGTACTTC
TRBV4-3	TRBJ2-7	TRBD1	NA	CASSYASGGLVYEQYF	TGCGCCAGCAGCTACGCGTCAGGGGGCTTGGTCTACGAGCAGTACTTC
TRBV10-3	TRBJ2-1	TRBD2	NA	CAISEAAGGSNEQFF	TGTGCCATCAGTGAGGCAGCGGGAGGGTCCAATGAGCAGTTCTTC